These 31 T cell receptor beta chains were sequenced from one sample in a study of T cell changes during pregnancy in multiple sclerosis. Sequencing was performed with immunoSEQ multiplex PCR; in TCRdb, only in-frame clones are kept and a portion is missing. The table records 60,000 or so clones, just under 95% of them present only once. Sequencing used CD4+ T cells from peripheral blood mononuclear cells, obtained before pregnancy. The receptors stem from a female donor with multiple sclerosis, enrolled in a pregnancy study.

In its sample, this clone was seen once. V is TRBV5-4 and J is TRBJ2-2; 7 bases map to TRBD1. V lost 4 bases and J lost 5; bases outside the gene matches: 5. The germline CDR1 and CDR2 sequences are SGHNT and YYREEE (reference sequence). The CDR3 has 14 residues. CDR3 protein: CASSNRQGTGELFF. The CDR3 DNA reads TGTGCCAGCAGCAACAGACAGGGAACCGGGGAGCTGTTTTTT.

The chain uses TRBV4-3 and TRBJ1-2; D call uncertain. Trimming stripped 0 bases from V and 8 bases from J, with 10 bases between. In germline, CDR1 is LGHNA, CDR2 YSLEER. This CDR3 region has 13 residues. CDR3 loop: CASSQDLGSGYTF. Written as DNA, the CDR3 is TGCGCCAGCAGCCAAGATTTAGGTAGCGGCTACACCTTC.

This sequence joins TRBV10-3 and TRBJ1-1; TRBD1 matches 9 bases. Germline trimming cut 6 bases from V and 4 bases from J; bases unmatched to any gene: 3. The CDR3 contains 13 residues. CDR1 ENHRY and CDR2 SYGVKD come from the germline V gene. The CDR3 coding sequence is TGTGCCATCAGGGGGGACAGGGTCACTGAAGCTTTCTTT. Translation gives CAIRGDRVTEAFF.

The CDR3 is CASSLSRDRATGYTF. CDR3 bases: TGTGCCAGCAGCTTAAGCCGGGACAGGGCGACGGGCTACACCTTC. The J gene is TRBJ1-2, the V gene TRBV7-3; 9 bases match TRBD1. Germline V gene data show CDR1 as SGHTA and CDR2 as FQGTGA. CDR3 length: 15 residues. V shed 1 base and J 8 bases; nucleotides not matched to a gene: 8.

V is TRBV2 and J is TRBJ1-2, with D maybe TRBD1 (5 bases). With 2 bases removed from V and 3 bases from J, the gap between germline ends came to 13 bases. CDR1 and CDR2 (germline): SNHLY, FYNNEI. CDR3 length equals 15 residues. CDR3 amino acids: CASSEPGAVDYGYTF. As DNA, the CDR3 is TGTGCCAGCAGTGAACCTGGGGCGGTAGACTATGGCTACACCTTC.

The genes are TRBV28 and TRBJ1-2; TRBD1 matches 8 bases. The CDR3 contains 14 residues. The germline gives CDR1 MDHEN, CDR2 SYDVKM. With 8 bases clipped from V and 3 bases from J, the junction kept 8 bases outside the gene matches. The DNA for the CDR3 is TGTGCCAGCGAGAGTCAGGGGGCCGACTATGGCTACACCTTC. Protein sequence: CASESQGADYGYTF.

This sequence joins TRBV4-2 and TRBJ1-2; 11 nucleotides line up with TRBD1. V shed 5 bases and J 8 bases; nucleotides not matched to a gene: 7. Germline V CDR1 and CDR2: LGHNA, YNFKEQ. The CDR3 length is 14 residues. The CDR3 sequence: CASSLRTGGRGYTF. DNA of the CDR3: TGTGCCAGCAGCTTACGGACAGGGGGCAGAGGCTACACCTTC.

This chain links TRBV28 with TRBJ1-2, with 8 bases identical to TRBD1. The V gene's germline CDR1 is MDHEN and CDR2 SYDVKM. Trimming cost V 7 bases and J 8 bases; bases outside gene matches: 12. This CDR3 is built from 14 residues. The CDR3 DNA sequence: TGTGCCAGCAACATAGGACAGGGCTTCGGGGGCTACACCTTC. Protein sequence: CASNIGQGFGGYTF.

The J gene is TRBJ2-5, the V gene TRBV2, with TRBD2 as a possible D gene (6 bases). In germline, CDR1 is SNHLY, CDR2 FYNNEI. With 7 bases removed from V and 2 bases from J, the gap between germline ends came to 8 bases. There are 12 residues in the CDR3. CDR3 amino acids: CASTGLQETQYF. The CDR3 bases are TGTGCCAGCACAGGACTACAAGAGACCCAGTACTTC.

A few counts support this clone. This chain uses TRBV6-1 with TRBJ2-2, with a possible D match to TRBD2 (5 bases). The CDR3 length is 13 residues. V dropped 4 bases and J dropped 7 bases, with 10 bases sitting between them. Germline CDR1 and CDR2: MNHNS and SASEGT. The CDR3 DNA reads as TGTGCCAGCAGTGTGTCGGGATTCGGGGAGCTGTTTTTT. Translation: CASSVSGFGELFF.

The chain carries TRBV7-9 and TRBJ2-2; 7 bases map to TRBD1. Germline CDR1 reads SEHNR; CDR2 reads FQNEAQ (reference sequence). This CDR3 is built from 15 residues. Losses at the gene ends were 2 bases for V and 3 bases for J; bases not matched to a gene: 3. In DNA form, the CDR3 reads TGTGCCAGCAGCTTACCAGACAGGGACACCGGGGAGCTGTTTTTT. This sequence encodes CASSLPDRDTGELFF.

The V gene is TRBV4-3, the J gene TRBJ2-1, with D possibly matching TRBD2 (6 bases). Trimming pared 4 bases from V and 0 bases from J, leaving 16 bases between. Germline loops: CDR1 LGHNA, CDR2 YSLEER. CDR3 length: 17 amino acids. CDR3 amino acids: CASSPDPAGSSYNEQFF. CDR3 nucleotides: TGCGCCAGCAGCCCAGATCCTGCCGGGAGCTCCTACAATGAGCAGTTCTTC.

The chain is built from TRBV7-6 and TRBJ1-3; possibly TRBD1 for D (5 bases). CDR3 length equals 16 residues. V was pared by 1 base and J by 4 bases, with 14 bases between. Germline lookup yields CDR1 SGHVS and CDR2 FNYEAQ. The CDR3 reads CASSLGQPGSGNTIYF. Written as DNA, the CDR3 is TGTGCCAGCAGCTTAGGACAGCCGGGCAGCGGAAACACCATATATTTT.

This chain connects TRBV30 to TRBJ2-3; TRBD2 might be the D (5 bases). Germline CDR1 and CDR2: GTSNPN and SVGIG (reference sequence). With 1 base removed from V and 9 bases from J, the gap between germline ends came to 14 bases. The CDR3 is 13 residues long. The CDR3 region is CAWSEGMRATQYF. Written as DNA, the CDR3 is TGTGCCTGGAGTGAAGGGATGAGGGCAACGCAGTATTTT.

There are a few counts of this clone. The V call is TRBV29-1, the J call TRBJ2-3; 9 nucleotides agree with TRBD2. There are 13 residues in the CDR3. The J segment lost 6 bases and the V segment lost 6 bases, leaving 7 bases of the junction unmatched. Germline V gene sequence: CDR1 SQVTM, CDR2 ANQGSEA. The CDR3 protein is CSVSWREGDTQYF. CDR3 coding DNA: TGCAGCGTAAGCTGGCGGGAGGGTGATACGCAGTATTTT.

This clone turned up a few times. The V and J genes are TRBV13 and TRBJ1-1; D is unresolved. V lost 5 bases, J lost 4 bases, and 14 bases lay in between. This CDR3 is 14 amino acids long. Looked up from germline, CDR1 is PRHDT and CDR2 is FYEKMQ (reference sequence). CDR3 nucleotides: TGTGCCAGCAGCCCGGGAGTCCGATCCACTGAAGCTTTCTTT. Amino acid sequence: CASSPGVRSTEAFF.

This chain connects TRBV9 to TRBJ2-7, with D perhaps matching TRBD2 (6 bases). V was cut by 1 base and J by 6 bases, with 14 bases left in between. Germline loops: CDR1 SGDLS, CDR2 YYNGEE. The CDR3 has 14 residues. This chain's CDR3 is CASSVSQGGGEQYF. DNA of the CDR3: TGTGCCAGCAGCGTATCCCAGGGAGGCGGCGAGCAGTACTTC. The complete variable domain, with remaining parts taken from reference TRBV9 and TRBJ2-7, reads DSGVTQTPKHLITATGQRVTLRCSPRSGDLSVYWYQQSLDQGLQFLIQYYNGEERAKGNILERFSAQQFPDLHSELNLSSLELGDSALYFCASSVSQGGGEQYFGPGTRLTVT.

The V and J genes are TRBV15 and TRBJ2-3; TRBD1 aligns across 8 bases. Trimming removed 5 bases from V and 5 bases from J; junction bases left unmatched: 6. The CDR3 covers 14 residues. Germline V gene data show CDR1 as LNHNV and CDR2 as YYDKDF (reference sequence). The CDR3 nucleotides are TGTGCCACCAGCTGGCAGGGGGCAATAGATACGCAGTATTTT. Protein sequence: CATSWQGAIDTQYF.

V usage is TRBV6-1 and J usage is TRBJ1-2, with a tentative D call TRBD1 (6 bases). CDR1 and CDR2 (germline): MNHNS, SASEGT. Trimming took off 0 bases at V and 7 bases at J, with 12 bases between the two ends. This CDR3 contains 14 residues. DNA for the CDR3: TGTGCCAGCAGTGAAGCGGTGGGGGCGCGTGGCTACACCTTC. Encoded protein: CASSEAVGARGYTF.

This clone has a single count. The CDR3 loop is CASSTGGNYGYTF. DNA of the CDR3: TGTGCCAGCAGTACAGGGGGGAACTATGGCTACACCTTC. The rearrangement uses TRBV28 and TRBJ1-2; TRBD1 agrees at 8 bases. Trimming took 5 bases from V and 2 from J; bases not matched to a gene: 1. Germline V gene data show CDR1 as MDHEN and CDR2 as SYDVKM. This CDR3 has 13 residues.

The genes are TRBV7-8 and TRBJ2-5; 7 nucleotides line up with TRBD2. The CDR3 sequence is 15 residues long. Germline CDR1 reads SGHVS; CDR2 reads FQNEAQ. J gave up 2 bases and V 5 bases, and 8 bases lay outside the gene matches. CDR3: CASSGPGRRQETQYF. The CDR3 nucleotides read TGTGCCAGCAGCGGGCCCGGGAGGAGACAAGAGACCCAGTACTTC.

This sequence joins TRBV7-9 and TRBJ1-3, with a possible D match to TRBD1 (6 bases). Trimming removed 6 bases from V and 0 bases from J, with 15 bases in between. This CDR3 has 16 amino acids. CDR1 is SEHNR, CDR2 FQNEAQ, per germline (reference sequence). The CDR3 here is CASSQTDRHSGNTIYF. CDR3 nucleotides: TGTGCCAGCAGTCAGACCGACAGGCACTCTGGAAACACCATATATTTT.

The rearrangement links TRBV12-5 to TRBJ2-7; TRBD2 might be the D (6 bases). Trimming left V 0 bases short and J 7 bases short, with 31 bases between. The CDR3 runs 20 residues. Per germline, CDR1 LGHNT and CDR2 FRNRAP. The chain's CDR3 is CASGLVPRWGIAEPRGEQYF. CDR3 DNA: TGTGCTAGTGGTTTGGTACCCAGGTGGGGGATAGCGGAACCGAGAGGGGAGCAGTACTTC. Full variable domain (rest looked up from reference TRBV12-5 and TRBJ2-7): DARVTQTPRHKVTEMGQEVTMRCQPILGHNTVFWYRQTMMQGLELLAYFRNRAPLDDSGMPKDRFSAEMPDATLATLKIQPSEPRDSAVYFCASGLVPRWGIAEPRGEQYFGPGTRLTVT.

Comments on this clone: Within the sample, other DNA sequences also encode this same CDR3. The rearrangement uses TRBV11-3 and TRBJ1-3, with TRBD1 identical over 9 bases. V was clipped by 5 bases and J by 2 bases; unmatched bases: 4. Per the germline V gene, CDR1 is SGHNT and CDR2 is YENEEA. The CDR3 runs 15 residues. The CDR3 sequence is CASSPGQGPGNTIYF. The CDR3 coding sequence is TGTGCCAGCAGCCCCGGACAGGGGCCTGGAAACACCATATATTTT.

The V call is TRBV9, the J call TRBJ1-3, with D possibly being TRBD1 (5 bases). Germline values: CDR1 SGDLS, CDR2 YYNGEE. The CDR3 contains 15 residues. Trimming shortened V by 2 bases and J by 2 bases, and 11 bases separated the two germline ends. The CDR3 spells CASSVGGTTGNTIYF. The CDR3 DNA reads TGTGCCAGCAGCGTCGGGGGGACTACTGGAAACACCATATATTTT.

The V call is TRBV27, the J call TRBJ2-5, with TRBD1 matching over 8 bases. Germline V gene sequence: CDR1 MNHEY, CDR2 SMNVEV (reference sequence). After removal of 5 bases from V and 8 bases from J, the junction contained 10 bases not matched to a gene. The CDR3 spans 14 residues. In nucleotides, the CDR3 is TGTGCCAGCAGTATAGCGGACAGGGAAAATACCCAGTACTTC. This encodes CASSIADRENTQYF.

The rearrangement uses TRBV7-8 and TRBJ2-5; weak D call: TRBD1 (5 bases). The CDR3 runs to 15 residues. Germline loops: CDR1 SGHVS, CDR2 FQNEAQ. Trimming cost V 5 bases and J 3 bases, with 16 bases left between them. For the CDR3, the DNA is TGTGCCAGCAGCATCAGGGTCAGTAGGGAAGAGACCCAGTACTTC. Translated, it gives CASSIRVSREETQYF.

This chain uses TRBV28 with TRBJ2-4; possibly TRBD1 for D (6 bases). The CDR3 runs 16 residues. Germline V lookup: CDR1 MDHEN, CDR2 SYDVKM. V shed 7 bases and J shed 0 bases, with 16 bases lying between them. The CDR3 spells CASNPDRPLAKNIQYF. The CDR3 DNA follows: TGTGCCAGCAACCCGGACAGACCGCTAGCCAAAAACATTCAGTACTTC.

The chain recombines TRBV9 with TRBJ2-7; D may be TRBD2 (6 bases). This CDR3 is built from 14 residues. Germline V lookup: CDR1 SGDLS, CDR2 YYNGEE. V gave up 0 bases and J gave up 3 bases, with 10 bases separating them. The CDR3 protein is CASSVAPGDYEQYF. The DNA for the CDR3 is TGTGCCAGCAGCGTAGCTCCGGGGGACTACGAGCAGTACTTC.

The V gene is TRBV2, the J gene TRBJ2-1; 9 bases agree with TRBD2. The CDR3 contains 15 residues. V shed 6 bases and J 6 bases; nucleotides not matched to a gene: 9. Germline CDR1 reads SNHLY; CDR2 reads FYNNEI. The CDR3 DNA reads TGTGCCAGCAGCCTATCCGGGACTAGCAGCAATGAGCAGTTCTTC. Translation gives CASSLSGTSSNEQFF.

V usage is TRBV14 and J usage is TRBJ2-2; D may be TRBD2 (5 bases). The CDR3 extends over 16 amino acids. The V end was cut by 2 bases, the J end by 4 bases, with 14 bases between. Per the germline V gene, CDR1 is SGHDN and CDR2 is FVKESK. CDR3 bases: TGTGCCAGCAGCCAACCGGGATTAGTAAGCACCGGGGAGCTGTTTTTT. This gives the protein CASSQPGLVSTGELFF.